This TCR beta chain was documented in a study of blood T cells in healthy people across ages. The CDR3 length is 12 residues. CDR1 SQVTM and CDR2 ANQGSEA come from the germline V gene. V lost 6 bases and J 0 bases, leaving 6 bases between the germline ends. Next came a second PCR, run for about 7 to 12 cycles, which used a sample-barcoded 5' primer along with a J-beta primer mix. Each CDR3 protein is one row after TCRdb ran MiXCR on the 5' RACE reads. Here the sample spans hundreds of thousands of distinct CDR3 sequences, more than 45% being singletons. In this sample, this clonotype turned up many times.

The rearrangement joins TRBV29-1 to TRBJ1-5; D is uncertain. Sequencing used blood. The source of this sequence is a man aged 30 to 45 in good health. CDR3 nucleotide sequence: TGCAGCGTGAGGGATAGCAATCAGCCCCAGCATTTT. It codes for CSVRDSNQPQHF.